These 22 T cell receptor beta chains came from one sample sequenced in a study of blood T cell repertoires in COVID-19. Profiled with immunoSEQ multiplex PCR; TCRdb holds only in-frame clones, not every one. The sample contains 250,000 to 400,000 clones, about 88% of which appear only once. The specimen was PBMCs or T cells enriched from blood (not recorded which). The receptors stem from a man between 60 and 75 years old who had recovered from COVID-19.

This chain uses TRBV27 with TRBJ2-7; 13 positions agree with TRBD2. The CDR3 is 16 residues long. V lost 5 bases to trimming and J lost 4 bases; unmatched junction nucleotides: 8. The V gene's germline CDR1 is MNHEY and CDR2 SMNVEV (reference sequence). CDR3: CASSPRRTSGSYEQYF. CDR3 nucleotides: TGTGCCAGCAGTCCTCGTAGGACTAGCGGGAGTTACGAGCAGTACTTC.

This chain uses TRBV7-2 with TRBJ1-2, with D possibly TRBD1 on 6 matching bases. The CDR3 consists of 13 residues. V was pared by 5 bases and J by 2 bases, with 9 bases between. In germline, CDR1 is SGHTA, CDR2 FQGNSA. The CDR3 sequence: CASSRTENYGYTF. DNA of the CDR3: TGTGCCAGCAGCCGGACAGAGAACTATGGCTACACCTTC.

The J gene is TRBJ1-6, the V gene TRBV28; a possible D gene is TRBD1 (6 bases). There are 15 residues in the CDR3. V lost 3 bases, J lost 4 bases, and 10 bases lay in between. Looked up from germline, CDR1 is MDHEN and CDR2 is SYDVKM. The CDR3 bases are TGTGCCAGCAGTTTCAGGGGCACATATAATTCACCCCTCCACTTT. Translating gives CASSFRGTYNSPLHF. Looking up the rest from reference TRBV28 and TRBJ1-6 gives the full variable domain: DVKVTQSSRYLVKRTGEKVFLECVQDMDHENMFWYRQDPGLGLRLIYFSYDVKMKEKGDIPEGYSVSREKKERFSLILESASTNQTSMYLCASSFRGTYNSPLHFGNGTRLTVT.

The genes are TRBV5-6 and TRBJ1-4; 9 bases align to TRBD1. CDR1 is SGHDT and CDR2 is YYEEEE in the germline V gene. The CDR3 covers 18 residues. With 0 bases clipped from V and 6 bases from J, the junction kept 12 bases outside the gene matches. The CDR3 protein is CASSLALEEGQGYEKLFF. In DNA form, the CDR3 reads TGTGCCAGCAGCTTGGCCTTAGAAGAAGGACAGGGGTATGAAAAACTGTTTTTT.

V and J are TRBV5-1 and TRBJ2-2, with D perhaps TRBD2 (6 bases). Germline V CDR1 and CDR2: SGHRS, YFSETQ. There are 15 residues in the CDR3. With 4 bases removed from V and 3 bases from J, the gap between germline ends came to 13 bases. Written as DNA, the CDR3 is TGCGCCAGCAGCGCTCTAGGGACTGACACCGGGGAGCTGTTTTTT. Protein sequence: CASSALGTDTGELFF.

This clone has just a few counts. The chain is built from TRBV4-1 and TRBJ2-7; TRBD1 matches at 8 bases. The CDR3 spans 17 residues. Germline V gene lookup returns CDR1 MGHRA and CDR2 YSYEKL. Unmatched junction bases numbered 8, after V lost 0 bases and J lost 1 base. This chain's CDR3 is CASSQDSMRQGSYEQYF. In DNA, the CDR3 is TGCGCCAGCAGCCAAGATAGTATGCGACAGGGGTCCTACGAGCAGTACTTC.

The chain links TRBV30 to TRBJ1-4; TRBD1 is a possible D gene (5 bases). V lost 1 base and J 3 bases, leaving 9 bases between the germline ends. The CDR3 contains 14 residues. Germline V gene lookup returns CDR1 GTSNPN and CDR2 SVGIG (reference sequence). CDR3 in DNA: TGTGCCTGGAGTGAAGGGGCGGCTAATGAAAAACTGTTTTTT. Protein: CAWSEGAANEKLFF. The whole variable domain, filled in from reference TRBV30 and TRBJ1-4, reads SQTIHQWPATLVQPVGSPLSLECTVEGTSNPNLYWYRQAAGRGLQLLFYSVGIGQISSEVPQNLSASRPQDRQFILSSKKLLLSDSGFYLCAWSEGAANEKLFFGSGTQLSVL.

The table lists this clone with a count of one. The chain has TRBV2 and TRBJ1-6; maybe TRBD1 (6 bases). The CDR3 covers 12 residues. Germline V gene sequence: CDR1 SNHLY, CDR2 FYNNEI. V lost 6 bases, J lost 10 bases, and 10 bases lay in between. This chain's CDR3 is CASSTGSSPLHF. The CDR3 DNA follows: TGTGCCAGCAGCACAGGGTCGTCACCCCTCCACTTT.

J is TRBJ1-3 and V is TRBV19, with D possibly TRBD1 on 5 matching bases. V was shortened by 4 bases and J by 2 bases, with 9 bases between the two germline ends. Germline V CDR1 and CDR2: LNHDA, SQIVND (reference sequence). The CDR3 has 14 residues. The CDR3 is CASSTPGTGNTIYF. Written as DNA, the CDR3 is TGTGCCAGTAGTACGCCAGGGACTGGAAACACCATATATTTT.

The chain joins TRBV7-2 to TRBJ2-1; 9 bases are a match to TRBD1. J lost 10 bases, V lost 4 bases, and 5 bases had no gene match. The CDR3 runs 13 residues. Per germline, CDR1 SGHTA and CDR2 FQGNSA. CDR3 region: CASSSGQGREQFF. The DNA for the CDR3 is TGTGCCAGCAGCTCCGGACAGGGGCGAGAGCAGTTCTTC.

The chain carries TRBV6-6 and TRBJ1-1, with D hard to call. CDR1 is MNHNY, CDR2 SVGAGI, per germline (reference sequence). V lost 2 bases and J 4 bases, leaving 5 bases between the germline ends. The CDR3 extends over 12 amino acids. In nucleotides, the CDR3 is TGTGCCAGCAGTTACGGGAGCACTGAAGCTTTCTTT. Translated, it gives CASSYGSTEAFF.

V usage is TRBV19 and J usage is TRBJ2-7; D is undetermined. The CDR3 loop spans 13 amino acids. Trimming stripped 6 bases from V and 7 bases from J, with 16 bases between. Germline V gene data show CDR1 as LNHDA and CDR2 as SQIVND (reference sequence). CDR3 bases: TGTGCCAGTAGCTCCACCCCTCAGACTGAGCAGTACTTC. Protein product: CASSSTPQTEQYF.

The V gene is TRBV2, the J gene TRBJ2-2; 16 bases align to TRBD2. Germline-derived CDR1 and CDR2 are SNHLY and FYNNEI. The CDR3 runs 18 residues. Trimming at V came to 9 bases and at J to 0 bases, leaving 7 bases not matched to a gene. CDR3 in amino acids: CASLAGLAGGSNTGELFF. CDR3 DNA sequence: TGTGCCAGTTTGGCGGGACTAGCGGGGGGGTCGAACACCGGGGAGCTGTTTTTT.

The CDR3 protein is CASSRTKKDTQYF. CDR3 nucleotides: TGCGCCAGCAGCCGGACTAAAAAAGATACGCAGTATTTT. This chain uses TRBV4-1 with TRBJ2-3; D may be TRBD2 (6 bases). Germline CDR1 and CDR2: MGHRA and YSYEKL. V was cut by 4 bases and J by 5 bases, with 10 bases left in between. The CDR3 runs to 13 residues.

J is TRBJ1-6 and V is TRBV7-8; TRBD1 is a possible D gene (5 bases). This CDR3 comprises 15 residues. Germline assignment: CDR1 SGHVS and CDR2 FQNEAQ. The germline V and J ends were trimmed by 1 base and 10 bases, with 14 bases remaining between them. The CDR3 DNA reads TGTGCCAGCAGCTTAGAGACAGTTAGCACGTCACCCCTCCACTTT. Residues: CASSLETVSTSPLHF.

The gene calls are TRBV5-1 and TRBJ1-1; TRBD1 matches 7 bases. The CDR3 runs to 16 residues. Trimming took 4 bases from V and 3 from J; bases not matched to a gene: 12. Germline values: CDR1 SGHRS, CDR2 YFSETQ. The CDR3 coding sequence is TGCGCCAGCAGCCCTATACAGGGGCCACGGGACACTGAAGCTTTCTTT. Protein sequence: CASSPIQGPRDTEAFF.

The J gene is TRBJ2-1, the V gene TRBV5-1, with 10 bases fitting TRBD1. Trimming at V came to 0 bases and at J to 5 bases, leaving 5 bases not matched to a gene. This CDR3 is built from 16 residues. Looked up from germline, CDR1 is SGHRS and CDR2 is YFSETQ. CDR3 DNA: TGCGCCAGCAGCTTGGGGGACAGGGGTGCGGACAATGAGCAGTTCTTC. Translating gives CASSLGDRGADNEQFF.

This chain connects TRBV30 to TRBJ1-2; D perhaps matches TRBD1 (6 bases). Trimming took 3 bases from V and 7 from J, leaving 21 bases between them. Germline V CDR1 and CDR2: GTSNPN, SVGIG (reference sequence). The CDR3 length is 15 residues. The CDR3 coding sequence is TGTGCCTGGAGCCCATGGGGAGGGGGAGCTGGTGGCTACACCTTC. Amino acid sequence: CAWSPWGGGAGGYTF.

The genes are TRBV4-1 and TRBJ2-1, with 7 positions matching TRBD1. CDR3 length equals 15 residues. The V gene's germline CDR1 is MGHRA and CDR2 YSYEKL. Trimming cost V 2 bases and J 3 bases; bases outside gene matches: 4. CDR3 region: CASSQQGQYYNEQFF. The CDR3 coding sequence is TGCGCCAGCAGCCAACAGGGACAGTACTACAATGAGCAGTTCTTC.

This sequence joins TRBV18 and TRBJ2-1; D may be TRBD2 (6 bases). The V gene lost 3 bases and the J gene lost 6 bases, with 9 bases spanning the gap. In germline, CDR1 is KGHSH, CDR2 LQKENI. The CDR3 totals 13 residues. The CDR3, as DNA: TGTGCCAGCTCACCTGCGGAGGGCAATGAGCAGTTCTTC. It encodes CASSPAEGNEQFF.

This clone was seen just once. The rearrangement links TRBV7-9 to TRBJ1-6; the match to TRBD1 covers 7 bases. Germline CDR1 SEHNR, CDR2 FQNEAQ (reference sequence). This CDR3 has 14 residues. With 5 bases clipped from V and 6 bases from J, the junction kept 4 bases outside the gene matches. The DNA of the CDR3 is TGTGCCAGCAGCAACAGGGGTGGTAATTCACCCCTCCACTTT. It yields the protein CASSNRGGNSPLHF.

This rearrangement joins TRBV11-3 to TRBJ1-3, with TRBD1 identical over 9 bases. CDR3 size: 14 residues. V trimming: 5 bases; J trimming: 8 bases; junction bases outside the gene matches: 7. Germline V gene sequence: CDR1 SGHNT, CDR2 YENEEA. The CDR3 loop is CASSTRGQGDTIYF. The CDR3 DNA follows: TGTGCCAGCAGCACGCGGGGACAGGGTGACACCATATATTTT.